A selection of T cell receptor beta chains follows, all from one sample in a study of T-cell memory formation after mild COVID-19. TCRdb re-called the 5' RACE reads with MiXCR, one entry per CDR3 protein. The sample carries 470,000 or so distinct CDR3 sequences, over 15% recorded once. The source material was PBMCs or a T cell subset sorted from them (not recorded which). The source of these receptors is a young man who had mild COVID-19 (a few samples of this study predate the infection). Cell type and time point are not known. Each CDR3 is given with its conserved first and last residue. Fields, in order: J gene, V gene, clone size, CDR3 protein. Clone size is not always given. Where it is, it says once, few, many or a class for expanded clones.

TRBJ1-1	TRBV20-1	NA	CSANDGQGITEAFF
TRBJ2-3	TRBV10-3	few	CAISATGTSYDPDTQYF
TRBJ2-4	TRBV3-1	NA	CASSNRDRGDIQYF
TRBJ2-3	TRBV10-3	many	CATLGQAADTQYF
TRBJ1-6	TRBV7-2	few	CASSLSRFNSPLHF
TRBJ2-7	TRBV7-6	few	CASSSGTGSEQYF
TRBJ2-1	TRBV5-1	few	CASSLAPTAGGLNEQFF
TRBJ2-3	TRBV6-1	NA	CASSFTSGTSGDTSTDTQYF
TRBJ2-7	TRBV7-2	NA	CASITPLAGEAYEQYF
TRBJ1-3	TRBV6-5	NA	CASSLTGILPGNTIYF
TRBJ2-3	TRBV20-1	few	CSAKEGTSATTDTQYF
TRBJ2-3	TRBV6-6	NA	CASSNADRADTQYF
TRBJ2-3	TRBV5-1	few	CASSLSRVEFTDTQYF
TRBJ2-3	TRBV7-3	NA	CASSLDTGTDTQYF
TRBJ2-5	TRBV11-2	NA	CASSHRGIGVTQYF
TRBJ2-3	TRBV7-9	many	CASSLSYRGVGDTQYF
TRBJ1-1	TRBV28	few	CASSLKLRNTEAFF
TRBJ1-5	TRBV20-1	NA	CSATDRESNQPQHF
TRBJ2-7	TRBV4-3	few	CASSQDMGPYEQYF
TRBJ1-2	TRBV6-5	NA	CASSQGRNYGYTF
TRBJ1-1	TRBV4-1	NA	CASSQGDRGNNGWTEAFF
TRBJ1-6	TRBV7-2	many	CASSLGFQDLHF
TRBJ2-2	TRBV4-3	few	CASSREGLGELFF
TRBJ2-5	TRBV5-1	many	CASSFGLAEETQYF
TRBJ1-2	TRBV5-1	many	CASFETGSYGYTF
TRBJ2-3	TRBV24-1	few	CATSDRSTDTQYF
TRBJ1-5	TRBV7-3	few	CASSSTGGGQPQHF